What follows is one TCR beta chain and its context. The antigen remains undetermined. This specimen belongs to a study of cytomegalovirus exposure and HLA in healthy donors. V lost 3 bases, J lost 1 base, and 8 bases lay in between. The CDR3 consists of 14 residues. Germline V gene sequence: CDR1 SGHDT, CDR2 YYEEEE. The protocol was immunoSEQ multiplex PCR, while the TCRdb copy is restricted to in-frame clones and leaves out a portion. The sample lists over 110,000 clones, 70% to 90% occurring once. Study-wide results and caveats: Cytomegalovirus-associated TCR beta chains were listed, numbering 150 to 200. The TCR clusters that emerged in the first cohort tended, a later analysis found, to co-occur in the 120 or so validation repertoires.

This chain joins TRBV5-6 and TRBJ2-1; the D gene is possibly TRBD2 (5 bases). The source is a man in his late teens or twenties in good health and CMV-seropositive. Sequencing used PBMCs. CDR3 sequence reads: CASSWGASYNEQFF. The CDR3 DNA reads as TGTGCCAGCAGCTGGGGAGCTTCCTACAATGAGCAGTTCTTC.